The 30 T cell receptor beta chains below were found in one sample sequenced in a study of T cells in Graves' hyperthyroidism and ophthalmopathy. RNA transcripts yielded amplified TCR beta CDR3 regions. HTBI primers were employed in a first-round RT-PCR of the TCR CDR3. TCRdb reanalysed the multiplex PCR reads using MiXCR and keeps one entry per CDR3 protein. The table lists around 690,000 distinct CDR3 sequences, 17% of them singletons. The sequenced sample consisted of blood. The receptors derive from a middle-aged man with Graves' hyperthyroidism.

This clonotype was seen repeatedly, ten times or more. CDR3 in DNA: TGTGCCAGCAGTTTACCCGGGACAGAAGAGACCCAGTACTTC. Translated: CASSLPGTEETQYF. This chain joins TRBV28 and TRBJ2-5, with 7 bases that match TRBD1. Trimming took 2 bases from V and 3 from J; bases not matched to a gene: 3. This CDR3 is built from 14 residues. Germline CDR1 and CDR2: MDHEN and SYDVKM.

This clonotype was picked up many times. The chain combines TRBV24-1 with TRBJ2-6; no clear D gene. V was pared by 3 bases and J by 0 bases, with 20 bases between. CDR3 length: 20 amino acids. Germline values: CDR1 KGHDR, CDR2 SFDVKD. This CDR3 is CATSDPSDTEAHSGANVLTF. The CDR3 coding sequence is TGTGCCACCAGTGATCCGAGCGACACAGAGGCCCACTCTGGGGCCAACGTCCTGACTTTC.

The rearrangement uses TRBV6-2 or TRBV6-3 and TRBJ1-6; TRBD1 agrees at 10 bases. Germline V gene lookup returns CDR1 MNHEY and CDR2 SVGEGT. The CDR3 runs to 14 residues. Trimming removed 2 bases from V and 9 bases from J; junction bases left unmatched: 1. The CDR3 coding sequence is TGTGCCAGCAGTTACGGGACAGGGGCTTCACCCCTCCACTTT. Its protein is CASSYGTGASPLHF.

The chain combines TRBV19 with TRBJ2-7; 14 nucleotides agree with TRBD2. V shed 3 bases, J shed 3 bases, and the junction held 7 bases outside the gene matches. CDR3 length: 17 residues. CDR1 is LNHDA and CDR2 is SQIVND in the germline V gene (reference sequence). This CDR3 reads CASSILGLAGDLYEQYF. The CDR3 coding sequence is TGTGCCAGTAGTATCCTGGGACTAGCGGGAGACCTCTACGAGCAGTACTTC. The whole variable domain, filled in from reference TRBV19 and TRBJ2-7, reads DGGITQSPKYLFRKEGQNVTLSCEQNLNHDAMYWYRQDPGQGLRLIYYSQIVNDFQKGDIAEGYSVSREKKESFPLTVTSAQKNPTAFYLCASSILGLAGDLYEQYFGPGTRLTVT.

This clonotype has ten or more counts. The chain carries TRBV9 and TRBJ1-1; a weak D match, TRBD1 (5 bases). Between the trimmed V and J ends, which lost 4 bases and 1 base, there was a span of 14 bases. The CDR3 consists of 15 residues. CDR1 is SGDLS and CDR2 is YYNGEE in the germline V gene. CDR3 DNA sequence: TGTGCCAGCAGCCCCAACTTAGGGACGAACACTGAAGCTTTCTTT. This codes for CASSPNLGTNTEAFF.

This chain connects TRBV7-9 to TRBJ1-3; D is possibly TRBD1 (5 bases). CDR1 and CDR2 (germline): SEHNR, FQNEAQ (reference sequence). The CDR3 has 17 amino acids. Trimming shortened V by 2 bases and J by 0 bases, and 14 bases separated the two germline ends. Written as DNA, the CDR3 is TGTGCCAGCAGCTTAACACGGAGTGGGACCTCTGGAAACACCATATATTTT. Translation: CASSLTRSGTSGNTIYF.

V and J are TRBV6-1 and TRBJ2-1; the D is unclear. From germline, CDR1 is MNHNS and CDR2 SASEGT. Trimming removed 4 bases at V and 8 bases at J, with 18 bases between. This CDR3 has 15 amino acids. Written as DNA, the CDR3 is TGTGCCAGCAGTGCCCATAGTCCCACGGGCGATGAGCAGTTCTTC. This codes for CASSAHSPTGDEQFF.

This clonotype appeared many times. The gene calls are TRBV11-2 and TRBJ1-5, with TRBD1 as a possible D gene (6 bases). CDR1 SGHAT and CDR2 FQNNGV come from the germline V gene. V shed 4 bases and J shed 2 bases, with 9 bases lying between them. This CDR3 has 14 amino acids. The CDR3 loop reads CASSSGAGNQPQHF. The DNA for the CDR3 is TGTGCCAGCAGCTCGGGGGCTGGCAATCAGCCCCAGCATTTT.

This clonotype was counted ten times or more. The chain uses TRBV18 and TRBJ1-6; 8 nucleotides line up with TRBD1. Germline V gene lookup returns CDR1 KGHSH and CDR2 LQKENI. V lost 3 bases, J lost 5 bases, and 6 bases stayed unmatched. The CDR3 runs to 16 residues. The CDR3 sequence is CASSPTTGENNSPLHF. CDR3 bases: TGTGCCAGCTCACCTACGACAGGGGAAAATAATTCACCCCTCCACTTT.

This clonotype was observed a few times. The chain recombines TRBV19 with TRBJ2-7; no firm D call. Trimming took 2 bases from V and 2 from J, leaving 10 bases between them. Germline V gene data show CDR1 as LNHDA and CDR2 as SQIVND (reference sequence). This CDR3 contains 14 residues. CDR3 residues: CASSISPATYEQYF. Here the CDR3 DNA reads TGTGCCAGTAGTATATCCCCCGCGACCTACGAGCAGTACTTC.

This clonotype occurred a few times. V gene TRBV7-2 combines with J gene TRBJ2-4, with 8 nucleotides matching TRBD2. CDR1 and CDR2 from the germline V gene are SGHTA and FQGNSA. Trimming took 3 bases from V and 15 from J; bases not matched to a gene: 10. The length of the CDR3 is 13 residues. The DNA of the CDR3 is TGTGCCAGCAGCTTGGGACTAGTAGGGGAGACGTACTTC. It specifies CASSLGLVGETYF.

This clonotype was seen repeatedly, ten times or more. The V gene is TRBV12-3 or TRBV12-4, the J gene TRBJ2-2; 12 nucleotides line up with TRBD2. The CDR3 loop spans 20 amino acids. V lost 3 bases and J lost 3; bases outside the gene matches: 14. The CDR3 sequence is CASSFSISSTSGRYTGELFF. The CDR3 DNA reads TGTGCCAGCAGTTTTTCGATCTCCTCGACTAGCGGGAGATACACCGGGGAGCTGTTTTTT.

The chain has TRBV9 and TRBJ2-6; D unclear. Trimming shortened V by 4 bases and J by 0 bases, and 14 bases separated the two germline ends. Germline CDR1 and CDR2: SGDLS and YYNGEE. The CDR3 covers 17 residues. As DNA, the CDR3 is TGTGCCAGCAGCCCCGAAGTTTGGGGCTCTGGGGCCAACGTCCTGACTTTC. It specifies CASSPEVWGSGANVLTF.

Many counts were recorded for this clonotype. The chain joins TRBV28 to TRBJ2-7; 7 bases align to TRBD1. CDR1 and CDR2 from the germline V gene are MDHEN and SYDVKM. Trimming at V came to 6 bases and at J to 2 bases, leaving 7 bases not matched to a gene. The CDR3 covers 14 residues. CDR3 in DNA: TGTGCCAGCAGGGAACAGGGGTTGGCCTACGAGCAGTACTTC. This codes for CASREQGLAYEQYF.

As concerns this clonotype: A much larger clonotype is one base distant, so this may be a read error. The rearrangement joins TRBV5-1 to TRBJ2-2, with 10 bases matching TRBD2. Germline CDR1 reads SGHRS; CDR2 reads YFSETQ. The CDR3 extends over 15 amino acids. The CDR3 DNA sequence: TGCACCAGCACCCCTAGCGGGAGTGGCACCGGGGAGCTGTTTTTT. It is translated as CTSTPSGSGTGELFF.

This clonotype has at least ten counts. The chain links TRBV28 to TRBJ2-1; D may be TRBD1 (5 bases). V was cut by 3 bases and J by 5 bases, with 14 bases left in between. Germline CDR1 is MDHEN and CDR2 is SYDVKM. The length of the CDR3 is 15 residues. Here the CDR3 DNA reads TGTGCCAGCAGTTTTCGACCGCAGGGCCACAATGAGCAGTTCTTC. Protein product: CASSFRPQGHNEQFF.

In this sample, this clonotype turned up many times. The rearrangement uses TRBV5-6 and TRBJ2-7; D is possibly TRBD1 (6 bases). The CDR3 contains 14 residues. V dropped 4 bases and J dropped 0 bases, with 11 bases sitting between them. Germline values: CDR1 SGHDT, CDR2 YYEEEE. The CDR3 protein is CASSIRDNSYEQYF. Written as DNA, the CDR3 is TGTGCCAGCAGCATCCGGGACAACTCCTACGAGCAGTACTTC.

This clonotype showed up just a few times. The V gene is TRBV28, the J gene TRBJ1-2; a possible D gene is TRBD1 (5 bases). The CDR3 has 16 amino acids. Trimming took off 4 bases at V and 2 bases at J, with 17 bases between the two ends. In germline, CDR1 is MDHEN, CDR2 SYDVKM. The CDR3 bases are TGTGCCAGCAGTTCCCTAAATTCCGGGACCAACTATGGCTACACCTTC. Its translation: CASSSLNSGTNYGYTF.

The gene calls are TRBV12-3 or TRBV12-4 and TRBJ1-1; TRBD1 matches at 7 bases. This CDR3 is built from 14 residues. After removal of 5 bases from V and 4 bases from J, the junction contained 7 bases not matched to a gene. The CDR3 is CASSPRQGITEAFF. In DNA, the CDR3 is TGTGCCAGCAGTCCCCGACAGGGTATCACTGAAGCTTTCTTT.

In this sample, this clonotype turned up many times. V usage is TRBV12-3 or TRBV12-4 and J usage is TRBJ1-2, with TRBD1 identical over 11 bases. This CDR3 spans 13 amino acids. V lost 5 bases, J lost 5 bases, and 1 base stayed unmatched. The chain's CDR3 is CASSRDRGYGYTF. The CDR3, as DNA: TGTGCCAGCAGTAGGGACAGGGGGTATGGCTACACCTTC.

For this clonotype: A much larger clone differs by one base, so this may be a read error. V and J are TRBV12-3 or TRBV12-4 and TRBJ2-2; 7 bases fit TRBD1. The CDR3 totals 13 residues. CDR3 sequence (DNA): TGTGTCAGCAGTACAGGGGACACCGGGGAGCTGTTTTTT. This encodes CVSSTGDTGELFF.

This clonotype was seen a handful of times. The rearrangement links TRBV27 to TRBJ2-7; TRBD1 aligns across 11 bases. J lost 6 bases, V lost 5 bases, and 9 bases had no gene match. The germline V gene has CDR1 MNHEY and CDR2 SMNVEV (reference sequence). The CDR3 loop spans 15 amino acids. The CDR3 bases are TGTGCCAGCAGTGAACGGACAGGGGGCTCCAGCGAGCAGTACTTC. Translating gives CASSERTGGSSEQYF.

This clonotype was detected ten times or more. The CDR3 nucleotides read TGTGCCAGCAGCGCGCTCCACTACGAGCAGTACTTC. This encodes CASSALHYEQYF. The chain combines TRBV28 with TRBJ2-7; D call uncertain. Trimming took off 6 bases at V and 3 bases at J, with 9 bases between the two ends. Per the germline V gene, CDR1 is MDHEN and CDR2 is SYDVKM. CDR3 size: 12 residues.

This clonotype has only one observation. This chain connects TRBV6-2 or TRBV6-3 to TRBJ1-5; 9 positions match TRBD1. The V gene's germline CDR1 is MNHEY and CDR2 SVGEGT. V dropped 10 bases and J dropped 3; count of bases not matched to a gene: 7. This CDR3 comprises 14 residues. Written as DNA, the CDR3 is TGTGCCATCTCAAGGACAGGGGCCAATCAGCCCCAGCATTTT. Translation: CAISRTGANQPQHF.

This clonotype was observed a few times. This chain connects TRBV28 to TRBJ2-3, with D maybe TRBD2 (5 bases). The CDR3 is 17 amino acids. Trimming removed 4 bases from V and 0 bases from J, with 17 bases in between. Germline CDR1 MDHEN, CDR2 SYDVKM. The CDR3 DNA follows: TGTGCCAGCAGTTCCACTTGGGGAGCTACTAGCACAGATACGCAGTATTTT. It translates to CASSSTWGATSTDTQYF.

This clonotype was picked up many times. The rearrangement uses TRBV2 and TRBJ2-7; no clear D gene. This CDR3 is 14 amino acids long. Germline-derived CDR1 and CDR2 are SNHLY and FYNNEI. V lost 7 bases and J 0 bases, leaving 13 bases between the germline ends. CDR3 DNA sequence: TGTGCCAGCACCTTTGACGGATACTCCTACGAGCAGTACTTC. Its protein product is CASTFDGYSYEQYF.

This clonotype was detected ten times or more. The V call is TRBV7-2, the J call TRBJ1-2, with a tentative D call TRBD1 (5 bases). The CDR3 loop spans 14 amino acids. The V end lost 1 base, the J end lost 7 bases, and 13 bases lay between the germline ends. CDR1 is SGHTA, CDR2 FQGNSA, per germline. CDR3 sequence (DNA): TGTGCCAGCAGCTTAGATCCAGGGTCCCGTGGCTACACCTTC. Protein: CASSLDPGSRGYTF. The full variable domain, completed using reference TRBV7-2 and TRBJ1-2, is GAGVSQSPSNKVTEKGKDVELRCDPISGHTALYWYRQSLGQGLEFLIYFQGNSAPDKSGLPSDRFSAERTGGSVSTLTIQRTQQEDSAVYLCASSLDPGSRGYTFGSGTRLTVV.

This clonotype has only a few counts. This chain links TRBV20-1 with TRBJ2-7; TRBD1 is a possible D gene (6 bases). CDR3 length equals 14 residues. CDR1 is DFQATT and CDR2 is SNEGSKA in the germline V gene (reference sequence). V was clipped by 1 base and J by 1 base, with 11 bases between them. CDR3 in DNA: TGCAGTGCTAGAGTCAGGACAGATTCCTACGAGCAGTACTTC. Protein sequence: CSARVRTDSYEQYF.

In this sample, this clonotype turned up many times. The chain carries TRBV11-2 and TRBJ2-1; 9 bases map to TRBD2. CDR1 is SGHAT, CDR2 FQNNGV, per germline. This CDR3 has 16 amino acids. V lost 6 bases to trimming and J lost 7 bases; unmatched junction nucleotides: 13. The CDR3 sequence is CASSPTGLATTNEQFF. DNA of the CDR3: TGTGCCAGCAGTCCAACGGGACTAGCAACGACTAATGAGCAGTTCTTC.

The chain employs TRBV19 and TRBJ2-7; unclear D gene. CDR3 size: 15 residues. CDR1 is LNHDA, CDR2 SQIVND, per germline (reference sequence). V was clipped by 0 bases and J by 0 bases, with 9 bases between them. For the CDR3, the DNA is TGTGCCAGTAGTATAGACGACAAGGGCTCCTACGAGCAGTACTTC. Its translation is CASSIDDKGSYEQYF.